This T cell receptor beta chain emerged from a study of blood T cells in healthy people across ages. General study results and limits: Naive CD4+ cell counts and diversity both ran higher in long-lived than in aged donors. The study could not conclusively compare naive and antigen-experienced cells, given its unsorted PBMCs.

The donors, all healthy, were Caucasians living in Russia, aged roughly 6 to 100. This CDR3 is built from 14 residues. Losses at the gene ends were 6 bases for V and 8 bases for J; bases not matched to a gene: 10. From germline, CDR1 is SGHVS and CDR2 FNYEAQ. The second PCR ran roughly 6 to 11 cycles with a sample-barcoded 5' primer and J-beta primers. Each cDNA was tagged by a template-switch adaptor containing 12 random nucleotides. TCRdb passed the 5' RACE reads through MiXCR, listing each CDR3 protein once. The data hold roughly 1.9 million distinct CDR3 sequences, with roughly two fifths observed a single time. About this clonotype itself: Its target is unknown.

V is TRBV7-6 and J is TRBJ2-1; 7 bases are shared with TRBD2. This TCR was sampled from a human donor in good health. Material: blood. The CDR3: CASRDLGGRDEQFF. The CDR3 DNA reads as TGTGCCAGCAGGGATCTTGGGGGGAGGGATGAGCAGTTCTTC.